This T cell receptor (beta chain) derives from a study of blood T cells in healthy people across ages. The CDR3 is 14 amino acids. Trimming cost V 6 bases and J 3 bases, with 13 bases left between them. From germline, CDR1 is KGHDR and CDR2 SFDVKD. PCR was performed a second time for roughly 6 to 12 cycles using a sample-barcoded 5' primer and a J-beta primer mix. One entry per CDR3 protein, called by TCRdb with MiXCR from the 5' RACE reads. The repertoire holds roughly 2 million distinct CDR3 sequences, with 40% to 55% as singletons. Material: blood. This TCR was sampled from a woman in her thirties or forties in good health. The rearrangement links TRBV24-1 to TRBJ2-5; D is possibly TRBD2 (5 bases). The CDR3 is CATSLPDGKETQYF. In DNA, the CDR3 is TGTGCCACCAGTTTACCTGACGGGAAAGAGACCCAGTACTTC.